A selection of T cell receptor beta chains follows, all from one sample in a study of blood T cell repertoires in COVID-19. Only in-frame clones appear in the TCRdb table, and some are missing; sequencing was by immunoSEQ multiplex PCR. In the table there are about 170,000 clones, roughly 83% of which are singletons. Source material: PBMCs or T cells enriched from blood (not recorded which). These receptors were taken from a woman in her forties or fifties who had recovered from COVID-19. CDR3s include the opening cysteine and the closing phenylalanine or tryptophan. The D gene is left open where the match is weak. Clone sizes are given selectively: once, few, many, or a class where the clone is expanded.

>NA|NA|TRBV9|TRBJ1-6
TGTGCCAGCAGCGGACAGGTGGAGGATTCACCCCTCCACTTT
CASSGQVEDSPLHF
>NA|NA|TRBV7-9|TRBJ1-5
TGTGCCAGCAGCTTATCGGGTGAGCCCCAGCATTTT
CASSLSGEPQHF
>TRBD2|NA|TRBV6-5|TRBJ2-1
TGTGCCAGCAGATCCGGGACTAGCTCCTACAATGAGCAGTTCTTC
CASRSGTSSYNEQFF
>NA|NA|TRBV11-2|TRBJ1-5
TGTGCCAGCAGCTTAGATCTGCGGCAGCCCCAGCATTTT
CASSLDLRQPQHF
>NA|NA|TRBV4-3|TRBJ1-1
TGCGCCAGCAGCCAAGATCCTCTGCGGGGGGCCTCTGGCACTGAAGCTTTCTTT
CASSQDPLRGASGTEAFF
>TRBD1|NA|TRBV7-2|TRBJ1-3
TGTGCCAGCAGCTTTAATAACAGGGGCACTGGAAACACCATATATTTT
CASSFNNRGTGNTIYF
>TRBD2|NA|TRBV5-1|TRBJ2-1
TGCGCCAGCAGCTTGGAAGGGAGGGGCAATGAGCAGTTCTTC
CASSLEGRGNEQFF
>NA|NA|TRBV19|TRBJ1-6
TGTGCCAGTAGTGAGAGCAGCTTTAGCTCACCCCTCCACTTT
CASSESSFSSPLHF
>NA|NA|TRBV2|TRBJ2-2
TGTGCCAGCAGAAGGGGTGCGACCGCGAACACCGGGGAGCTGTTTTTT
CASRRGATANTGELFF
>TRBD2|NA|TRBV2|TRBJ2-3
TGTGCCAAAAGGGGACTAGACGGCACAGATACGCAGTATTTT
CAKRGLDGTDTQYF
>TRBD1|NA|TRBV9|TRBJ1-2
TGTGCCAGCAGCGTAGGGGGGACAGACTATGGCTACACCTTC
CASSVGGTDYGYTF
>TRBD1|NA|TRBV10-1|TRBJ1-3
TGCGCCAGCAGCCGGACAGGGGGAAACACCATATATTTT
CASSRTGGNTIYF
>NA|once|TRBV19|TRBJ1-1
TGTGCCAGCTCTTGGGGGGCTGAAGCTTTCTTT
CASSWGAEAFF
>TRBD1|NA|TRBV5-1|TRBJ1-2
TGCGCCAGCAGCTCGACAGGGGCTAACTATGGCTACACCTTC
CASSSTGANYGYTF
>TRBD2|once|TRBV30|TRBJ2-5
TGTGCCTGGAGTGTACTCCGGACTAGCGGGAGAGGACAAGAGACCCAGTACTTC
CAWSVLRTSGRGQETQYF
>NA|NA|TRBV7-9|TRBJ2-6
TGTGCCAGCAGACCGGGACTGAAGAGGAACTCTGGGGCCAACGTCCTGACTTTC
CASRPGLKRNSGANVLTF
>NA|once|TRBV4-1|TRBJ2-1
TGCGCCAGCAGCCAAGCCCGGGTTACAAATGAGCAGTTCTTC
CASSQARVTNEQFF
>TRBD2|NA|TRBV5-4|TRBJ2-2
TGTGCCAGCACAACTGACCTCGGCGGGGGGGCCGGGGAGCTGTTTTTT
CASTTDLGGGAGELFF
>NA|NA|TRBV5-1|TRBJ2-2
TGCGCCAGCAGCTTGGCCTCAGGGACCGGGGAGCTGTTTTTT
CASSLASGTGELFF
>NA|NA|TRBV6-5|TRBJ1-2
TGTGCCAGCAGTTACTCGACTGCGGGTGGCTACACCTTC
CASSYSTAGGYTF
>NA|once|TRBV11-3|TRBJ2-1
TGTGCCAGTGCGACCGGGAGCTCCTACAATGAGCAGTTCTTC
CASATGSSYNEQFF
>NA|NA|TRBV7-2|TRBJ1-1
TGTGCCAGCAGCAGAGCAACAGAAATCCCTGAAGCTTTCTTT
CASSRATEIPEAFF
>NA|NA|TRBV5-1|TRBJ1-3
TGCGCCAGCAGCTTGGCCGGGGGGAGTTCAGGAAACACCATATATTTT
CASSLAGGSSGNTIYF
>NA|NA|TRBV15|TRBJ1-1
TGTGCCACCAGCCCGCAGGGCCCCACTGAAGCTTTCTTT
CATSPQGPTEAFF
>NA|NA|TRBV3-1/TRBV3-2|TRBJ2-3
TGTGCCAGCAGCCCCAACCTGAAGGGAGGAGTCACAGATACGCAGTATTTT
CASSPNLKGGVTDTQYF
>NA|NA|TRBV15|TRBJ2-2
TGTGCCACCAGGGAGGGTGGAGACACCGGGGAGCTGTTTTTT
CATREGGDTGELFF
>NA|NA|TRBV18|TRBJ1-1
TGTGCCAGCTCACCCCCGGGACTGATCAACACTGAAGCTTTCTTT
CASSPPGLINTEAFF
>NA|NA|TRBV19|TRBJ1-1
TGTGCCAGTGCAATACTCACCGAAGCTTTCTTT
CASAILTEAFF
>TRBD2|NA|TRBV5-1|TRBJ2-3
TGCGCCAGCAGCTTGAGCCTAGCGGGAACCCTAGGGCAGTATTTT
CASSLSLAGTLGQYF
>TRBD2|NA|TRBV30|TRBJ2-5
TGTGCCTGGAGTCCGGGACTAATGGGGACCCAGTACTTC
CAWSPGLMGTQYF
>NA|NA|TRBV6-5|TRBJ2-2
TGTGCCAGCCACAGGGCCGGGGAGCTGTTTTTT
CASHRAGELFF
>NA|many|TRBV7-9|TRBJ1-1
TGTGCCAGCAGCTCCCGAGCAGAGGTTAACACTGAAGCTTTCTTT
CASSSRAEVNTEAFF
>NA|NA|TRBV28|TRBJ1-1
TGTGCCAGCAGTCCGCCGCGGGGTAACACTGAAGCTTTCTTT
CASSPPRGNTEAFF
>TRBD1|NA|TRBV6-4|TRBJ1-2
TGTGCCAGCAGTCGGGACAGGACGGGGGTTGGCTACACCTTC
CASSRDRTGVGYTF
>NA|NA|TRBV5-8|TRBJ1-3
TGTGCCAGCAGCGGGGGGACGCGAGGAAACACCATATATTTT
CASSGGTRGNTIYF
>NA|NA|TRBV19|TRBJ2-3
TGTGCCAGTAGTAGGGACTGGGCAGATACGCAGTATTTT
CASSRDWADTQYF
>NA|NA|TRBV24-1|TRBJ1-1
TGTGCCACCAGTGGGCAGGGTCCGGGTCCTTTCTTT
CATSGQGPGPFF
>TRBD2|NA|TRBV13|TRBJ2-2
TGTGCCAGCAGCCCTAGCGGGAGGGCCATTGGCACCGGGGAGCTGTTTTTT
CASSPSGRAIGTGELFF
>NA|NA|TRBV19|TRBJ1-2
TGTGCCAGTATTCGTGGCTACACCTTC
CASIRGYTF
>TRBD2|NA|TRBV28|TRBJ2-2
TGTGCCAGCAGTTTCGGGGGGGATTACACCGGGGAGCTGTTTTTT
CASSFGGDYTGELFF
>TRBD2|NA|TRBV27|TRBJ2-3
TGTGCCAGCAGTTTTCAGCGGGGGGGCACAGATACGCAGTATTTT
CASSFQRGGTDTQYF
>TRBD1|NA|TRBV13|TRBJ2-3
TGTGCCAGCAGCATCTTATACAGGGGTGGCACAGATACGCAGTATTTT
CASSILYRGGTDTQYF
>NA|many|TRBV6-5|TRBJ1-5
TGTGCCAGCAGTTACTCCGGCAGGGTGAATCAGCCCCAGCATTTT
CASSYSGRVNQPQHF
>TRBD1|NA|TRBV5-1|TRBJ1-2
TGCGCCAGCAGCGTGACAGGGTTTACTAACTATGGCTACACCTTC
CASSVTGFTNYGYTF
>NA|few|TRBV7-8|TRBJ2-5
TGTGCCAGCAGAGGACAGATCGGGGAGACCCAGTACTTC
CASRGQIGETQYF
>NA|NA|TRBV27|TRBJ1-1
TGTGCCAGCAGTTTATCAGTTACAAACACTGAAGCTTTCTTT
CASSLSVTNTEAFF
>TRBD1|NA|TRBV7-2|TRBJ1-2
TGTGCCAGCAGCTTACTAGGAGGGACAGGGGATGGCTACACCTTC
CASSLLGGTGDGYTF
>NA|NA|TRBV28|TRBJ1-5
TGTGCCAGCAGTTTAAATTTTCCCCTAGGGGATCAGCCCCAGCATTTT
CASSLNFPLGDQPQHF
>TRBD1|NA|TRBV10-1|TRBJ2-1
TGCGCCAGCAGCGCCGGGACAGGGGGATTCAATGAGCAGTTCTTC
CASSAGTGGFNEQFF
>NA|NA|TRBV7-9|TRBJ1-2
TGTGCCAGCAGCTTAGGGCTTAACTATGGCTACACCTTC
CASSLGLNYGYTF
>NA|NA|TRBV30|TRBJ2-3
TGTGCCTGGAGTTCGACAACTAGCACAGATACGCAGTATTTT
CAWSSTTSTDTQYF
>TRBD1|NA|TRBV19|TRBJ1-4
TGTGCCAGTAGGCTTTTGACAGGGGAAGGTGAAAAACTGTTTTTT
CASRLLTGEGEKLFF
>TRBD1|few|TRBV18|TRBJ1-5
TGTGCCAGCTCACCACCGGGGACAGGCAATCAGCCCCAGCATTTT
CASSPPGTGNQPQHF
>NA|NA|TRBV9|TRBJ1-1
TGTGCCAGCAGCGCCCCGTTACAGGGACCATTGAGTGCTGAAGCTTTCTTT
CASSAPLQGPLSAEAFF
>TRBD1|NA|TRBV28|TRBJ1-5
TGTGCCACCCGTCCCGGGACAGGGTCGGGCAATCAGCCCCAGCATTTT
CATRPGTGSGNQPQHF